This T cell receptor beta chain comes out of a study of T cell repertoires in cytomegalovirus infection. In the study overall: A matching HLA type, together with CMV infection, was signaled by public TCR beta signatures. Study outcomes and limitations: The cumulative frequency of public TCR beta families distinguished individuals who carried CMV together with the relevant HLA. It was HLA-C-restricted CMV-specific TCR beta clonotypes that dominated the response ex vivo.

TCRdb re-derived calls from the reads in MiXCR, one entry per CDR3 protein. The data contain roughly 200,000 distinct CDR3 sequences, about a sixth of them singletons. The CDR3 sequence is 15 residues long. V was clipped by 3 bases and J by 5 bases; unmatched bases: 6. CDR1 and CDR2 from the germline V gene are MDHEN and SYDVKM. With respect to this clonotype: Its cognate antigen is unknown.

Sequenced material: CD8+ T cells from PBMCs. The gene calls are TRBV28 and TRBJ2-1; 8 nucleotides agree with TRBD2. The TCR sequence derives from a human donor in good health (CMV status not recorded). Some clones in this sample may be carry-over from other donors' samples. The CDR3 DNA follows: TGTGCCAGCAGTTTCGGGGGGGAAGGGGACAATGAGCAGTTCTTC. Protein sequence: CASSFGGEGDNEQFF.